This TCR beta chain originates from a study of regulatory T cells in long-lasting Graves disease. The time point was: persistent/refractory GD, antithyroid drugs over 5 years with positive TRAb. RNA from PBMCs was the source of the TCR library. The CDR3 is 12 amino acids. Germline V gene data show CDR1 as MNHNS and CDR2 as SASEGT. The V end lost 1 base, the J end lost 6 bases, and 5 bases lay between the germline ends. About this clonotype: The antigen remains undetermined.

Building the TCR beta libraries relied on iRepertoire HTBI primers, and CDR3 regions underwent Arm-PCR. Each CDR3 protein gets one entry after TCRdb re-called the multiplex PCR reads with MiXCR. Here the sample spans about 430,000 distinct CDR3 sequences, around 20% being singletons. Study-level results: The study found lower TCR diversity in persistent Graves' patients than in newly diagnosed ones. It was in persistent disease that TRBV28, TRBJ1-2 and TRBJ2-5 were favored.

The J gene is TRBJ2-3, the V gene TRBV6-1; D gene ambiguous. Sample: peripheral blood mononuclear cells (PBMCs), taken when the disease was refractory, from a patient treated with antithyroid drugs. The TCR sequence derives from a female donor with Graves disease. The CDR3 reads CASSEGWDTQYF. CDR3 sequence (DNA): TGTGCCAGCAGTGAAGGGTGGGATACGCAGTATTTT.